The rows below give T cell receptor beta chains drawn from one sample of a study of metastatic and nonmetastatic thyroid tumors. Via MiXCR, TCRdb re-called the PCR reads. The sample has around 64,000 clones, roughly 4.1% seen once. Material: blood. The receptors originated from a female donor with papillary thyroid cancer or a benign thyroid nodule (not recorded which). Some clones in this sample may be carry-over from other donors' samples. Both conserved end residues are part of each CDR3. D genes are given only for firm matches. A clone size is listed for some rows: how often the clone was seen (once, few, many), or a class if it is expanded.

CDR3nt: TGTGCCAGCAGGCGGACGTTAAACACTGAAGCTTTCTTT
CDR3aa: CASRRTLNTEAFF
abundance: many
d_gene: NA
v_gene: TRBV27
j_gene: TRBJ1-1

CDR3nt: TGCAGCGTTGTATATAGGGGACAAGTGCCGCAGTACTTC
CDR3aa: CSVVYRGQVPQYF
abundance: many
d_gene: NA
v_gene: TRBV29-1
j_gene: TRBJ2-7

CDR3nt: TGTGGCACCAGTGAGTTCGACCCTAGAGGGGGGGAGACCCAGTACTTC
CDR3aa: CGTSEFDPRGGETQYF
abundance: NA
d_gene: NA
v_gene: TRBV24-1
j_gene: TRBJ2-5

CDR3nt: TGCGCCAGCAGCATTAGCCTCTCCTACAATGAGCAGTTCTTC
CDR3aa: CASSISLSYNEQFF
abundance: many
d_gene: NA
v_gene: TRBV5-1
j_gene: TRBJ2-1

CDR3nt: TGTGCCAGCAGTTTTCTTAGGCGCACAGATACGCAGTATTTT
CDR3aa: CASSFLRRTDTQYF
abundance: many
d_gene: NA
v_gene: TRBV12-3/TRBV12-4
j_gene: TRBJ2-3

CDR3nt: TGTGCCAGCAGCTCAGGAGTGGGAGTTGAGCAGTTCTTC
CDR3aa: CASSSGVGVEQFF
abundance: few
d_gene: NA
v_gene: TRBV11-3
j_gene: TRBJ2-1

CDR3nt: TGTGCCAGCAGTTACCCTCGCCGGACTAGCGGGATGTACGAGCAGTACTTC
CDR3aa: CASSYPRRTSGMYEQYF
abundance: NA
d_gene: TRBD2
v_gene: TRBV6-2/TRBV6-3
j_gene: TRBJ2-7

CDR3nt: TGTGCCAGCAAGAGGGTCAGGGAAACTGAAGCTTTCTTT
CDR3aa: CASKRVRETEAFF
abundance: many
d_gene: NA
v_gene: TRBV12-3/TRBV12-4
j_gene: TRBJ1-1

CDR3nt: TGCAGTGCTCGGTCCGGGGGGCGGGAGACCCAGTACTTC
CDR3aa: CSARSGGRETQYF
abundance: NA
d_gene: NA
v_gene: TRBV20-1
j_gene: TRBJ2-5

CDR3nt: TGTGCCAGCAGTGGAAACAGCCCATACGAGCAGTACTTC
CDR3aa: CASSGNSPYEQYF
abundance: many
d_gene: NA
v_gene: TRBV6-1
j_gene: TRBJ2-7

CDR3nt: TGTGCCAGCAGCTTAATGGGGTACCAAGAGACCCAGTACTTC
CDR3aa: CASSLMGYQETQYF
abundance: many
d_gene: NA
v_gene: TRBV7-2
j_gene: TRBJ2-5

CDR3nt: TGTGCCAGCAGCTTAACTACGGGGGTCTACAATGAGCAGTTCTTC
CDR3aa: CASSLTTGVYNEQFF
abundance: many
d_gene: NA
v_gene: TRBV13
j_gene: TRBJ2-1

CDR3nt: TGTGCCAGCAGCACGGACAGGGCACAGCCACAGAATTTT
CDR3aa: CASSTDRAQPQNF
abundance: NA
d_gene: TRBD1
v_gene: TRBV27
j_gene: TRBJ1-5

CDR3nt: TGTGCCAGCAGCGCCTCCGGGACAGGGGTAGTAAAACAGCCCCAGCATTTT
CDR3aa: CASSASGTGVVKQPQHF
abundance: few
d_gene: TRBD1
v_gene: TRBV12-3/TRBV12-4
j_gene: TRBJ1-5

CDR3nt: TGCGCCAGCAGCTTGGTCGGGACTCCGAGGGAGCAGTTCTTC
CDR3aa: CASSLVGTPREQFF
abundance: few
d_gene: NA
v_gene: TRBV5-1
j_gene: TRBJ2-1

CDR3nt: TGTGCCAGCAGTCACGGGGCGAGTTTGTATGGCTACACCTTC
CDR3aa: CASSHGASLYGYTF
abundance: many
d_gene: NA
v_gene: TRBV12-3/TRBV12-4
j_gene: TRBJ1-2

CDR3nt: TGTGCCAGCAGTCAATATACAGGGTTCTACGAGCAGTACTTC
CDR3aa: CASSQYTGFYEQYF
abundance: many
d_gene: NA
v_gene: TRBV28
j_gene: TRBJ2-7